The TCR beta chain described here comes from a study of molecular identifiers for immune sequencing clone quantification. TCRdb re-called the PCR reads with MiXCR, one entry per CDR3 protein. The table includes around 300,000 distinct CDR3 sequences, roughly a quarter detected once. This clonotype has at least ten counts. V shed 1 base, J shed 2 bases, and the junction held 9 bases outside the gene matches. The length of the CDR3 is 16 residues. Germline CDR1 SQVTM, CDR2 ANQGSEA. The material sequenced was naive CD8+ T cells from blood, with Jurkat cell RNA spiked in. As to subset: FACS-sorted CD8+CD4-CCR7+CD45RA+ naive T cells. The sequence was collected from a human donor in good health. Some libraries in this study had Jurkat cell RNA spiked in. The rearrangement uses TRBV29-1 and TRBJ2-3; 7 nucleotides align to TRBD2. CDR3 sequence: CSVEVALAETTDTQYF. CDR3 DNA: TGCAGCGTTGAAGTCGCCCTAGCGGAGACCACAGATACGCAGTATTTT.